The T cell receptor beta chain under discussion was sequenced for a study of T-cell reconstitution after alpha-beta-depleted transplantation in children. This clonotype was recorded many times. Its antigen remains unknown. Unique molecular identifiers tagged the TCRbeta library. TCRdb processed the PCR reads anew with MiXCR; each CDR3 protein has one entry. The profile shows around 100,000 distinct CDR3 sequences, about a tenth of them singletons. Findings and limits, study-wide: One year after transplant, T-cell counts and diversity came mostly from newly produced T cells. The high TCRbeta diversity at day 60 in some patients came from surviving recipient T cells and thymic progenitors. Roughly two months post-transplant, alpha-beta T cells reportedly originated from several hundred graft clones that had expanded.

The source of this sequence is a boy aged 2 to 9 with acute lymphoblastic leukemia, due to receive a stem cell transplant. The sequencing used PBMCs, collected before TCRalphabeta/CD19-depleted stem cell transplant.

As DNA, the CDR3 is TGTGCCAGCAGTCTTAGCGGGAGGGCCCCTCGGGGTGAGCAGTTCTTC. Its translation is CASSLSGRAPRGEQFF. The chain is built from TRBV12-3 or TRBV12-4 and TRBJ2-1; 11 bases agree with TRBD2. The junction had 12 bases not matched to a gene; V was cut back by 5 bases and J by 9 bases. The CDR3 sequence is 16 residues long.